The clone carrying this TCR beta chain occurred once. What it binds is unknown. TCRdb's table, derived via immunoSEQ multiplex PCR, lists solely in-frame clones and lacks some. Among 150,000 to 200,000 clones listed, approximately 90% were seen once. These data are taken from a study of T cell responses to AZD1222 COVID-19 vaccine. At the level of the study: Doses given second, at about 4 or about 12 weeks, were pooled. Whole-study findings and limits: The study sampled repertoires only after the peak T cell response. Targeting of unmutated variant regions was reportedly seen in nearly half of spike-specific TCRs. Increased Spike-specific TCR breadth and depth were observed after two AZD1222 doses.

Trimming at V came to 2 bases and at J to 6 bases, leaving 10 bases not matched to a gene. Germline V CDR1 and CDR2: MNHNS, SASEGT. The CDR3 extends over 15 amino acids. V usage is TRBV6-1 and J usage is TRBJ2-7; 7 positions agree with TRBD2. Sequencing used peripheral blood, obtained on day 0 of AZD1222 vaccination. This sequence was found in an adult in good health. CDR3 in DNA: TGTGCCAGCAGTGAAAGCGGGACCTACGGCCCCGAGCAGTACTTC. Protein product: CASSESGTYGPEQYF.